The sequence of this T cell receptor beta chain was determined in a study of blood T cell repertoires in COVID-19. The CDR3 length is 13 residues. Germline V gene data show CDR1 as MDHEN and CDR2 as SYDVKM. V lost 5 bases, J lost 6 bases, and 5 bases stayed unmatched. The assay was immunoSEQ multiplex PCR, and TCRdb's table has in-frame clones only and misses some. The table shows roughly 200,000 clones, with around 84% occurring only once. The sequence was collected from a woman at least 80 years old with active or convalescent COVID-19. Sequencing was performed on peripheral blood. V gene TRBV28 combines with J gene TRBJ2-7, with 9 bases that match TRBD1. The CDR3, as DNA: TGTGCCAGCAGTGCGGACAGGGGAGGCGAGCAGTACTTC. This translates into CASSADRGGEQYF.